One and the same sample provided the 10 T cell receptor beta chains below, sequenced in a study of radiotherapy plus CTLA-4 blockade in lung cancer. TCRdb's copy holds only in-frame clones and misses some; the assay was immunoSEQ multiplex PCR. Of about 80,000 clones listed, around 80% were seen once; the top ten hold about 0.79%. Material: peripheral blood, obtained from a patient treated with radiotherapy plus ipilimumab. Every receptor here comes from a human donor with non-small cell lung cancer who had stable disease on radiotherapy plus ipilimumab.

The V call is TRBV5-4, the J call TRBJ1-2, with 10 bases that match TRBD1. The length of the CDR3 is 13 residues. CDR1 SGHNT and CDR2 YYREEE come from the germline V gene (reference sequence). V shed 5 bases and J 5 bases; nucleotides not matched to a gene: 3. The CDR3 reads CASRTGQGYGYTF. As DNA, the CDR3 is TGTGCCAGCAGAACGGGACAGGGGTATGGCTACACCTTC.

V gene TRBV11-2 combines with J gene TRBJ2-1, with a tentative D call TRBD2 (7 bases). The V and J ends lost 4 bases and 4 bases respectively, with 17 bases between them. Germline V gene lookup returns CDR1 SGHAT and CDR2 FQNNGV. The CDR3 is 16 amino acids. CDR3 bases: TGTGCCAGCAGCTCCCCCCGGGGGGCTACATACAATGAGCAGTTCTTC. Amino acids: CASSSPRGATYNEQFF.

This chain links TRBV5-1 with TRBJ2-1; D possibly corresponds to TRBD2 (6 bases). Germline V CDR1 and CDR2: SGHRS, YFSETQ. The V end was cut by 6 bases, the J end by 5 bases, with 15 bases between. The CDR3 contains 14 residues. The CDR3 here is CASTEVGGDNEQFF. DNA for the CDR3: TGCGCCAGCACCGAAGTGGGGGGAGACAATGAGCAGTTCTTC.

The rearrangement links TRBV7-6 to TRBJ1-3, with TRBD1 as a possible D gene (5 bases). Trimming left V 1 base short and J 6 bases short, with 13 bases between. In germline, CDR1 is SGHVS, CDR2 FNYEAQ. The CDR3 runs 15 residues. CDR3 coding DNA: TGTGCCAGCAGCTTAGATCCGGGGCCCGCAAACACCATATATTTT. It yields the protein CASSLDPGPANTIYF.

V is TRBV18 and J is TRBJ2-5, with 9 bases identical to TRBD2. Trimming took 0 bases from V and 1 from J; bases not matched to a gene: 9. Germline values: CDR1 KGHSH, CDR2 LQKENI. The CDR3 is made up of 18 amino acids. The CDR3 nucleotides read TGTGCCAGCTCACCACCGTTTGGGGGACTAGCTGGCCAAGAGACCCAGTACTTC. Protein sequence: CASSPPFGGLAGQETQYF.

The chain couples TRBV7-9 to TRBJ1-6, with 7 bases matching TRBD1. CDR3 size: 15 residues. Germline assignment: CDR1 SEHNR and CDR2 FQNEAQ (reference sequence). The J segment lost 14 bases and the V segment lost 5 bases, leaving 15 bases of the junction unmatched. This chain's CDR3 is CASSLMPGQPPSLHF. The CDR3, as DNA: TGTGCCAGCAGCCTTATGCCGGGACAGCCACCCTCCCTCCACTTT.

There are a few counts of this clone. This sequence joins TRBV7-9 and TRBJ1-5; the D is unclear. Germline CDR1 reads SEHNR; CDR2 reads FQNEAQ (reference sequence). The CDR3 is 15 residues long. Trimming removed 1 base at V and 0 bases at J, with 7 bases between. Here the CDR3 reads CASSLGTASNQPQHF. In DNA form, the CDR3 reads TGTGCCAGCAGCTTAGGAACAGCTAGCAATCAGCCCCAGCATTTT.

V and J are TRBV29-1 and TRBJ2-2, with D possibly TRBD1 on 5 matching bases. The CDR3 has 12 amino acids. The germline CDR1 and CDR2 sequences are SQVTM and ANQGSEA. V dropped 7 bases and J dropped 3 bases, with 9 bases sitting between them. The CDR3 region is CSARQYTGELFF. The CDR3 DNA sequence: TGCAGCGCACGACAGTACACCGGGGAGCTGTTTTTT.

The CDR3 protein is CSASDGMGTEAFF. The CDR3 coding sequence is TGCAGCGCCTCCGACGGGATGGGCACTGAAGCTTTCTTT. This sequence joins TRBV29-1 and TRBJ1-1; D is ambiguous. There are 13 residues in the CDR3. Germline CDR1 reads SQVTM; CDR2 reads ANQGSEA. Trimming removed 7 bases at V and 4 bases at J, with 16 bases between. The full variable domain, in which reference TRBV29-1 and TRBJ1-1 provide the parts outside the CDR3, is SAVISQKPSRDICQRGTSLTIQCQVDSQVTMMFWYRQQPGQSLTLIATANQGSEATYESGFVIDKFPISRPNLTFSTLTVSNMSPEDSSIYLCSASDGMGTEAFFGQGTRLTVV.

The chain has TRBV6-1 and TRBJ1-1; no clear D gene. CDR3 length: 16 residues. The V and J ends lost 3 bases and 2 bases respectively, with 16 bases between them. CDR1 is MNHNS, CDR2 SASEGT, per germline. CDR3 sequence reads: CASSDLSNPTNTEAFF. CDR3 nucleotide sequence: TGTGCCAGCAGTGACCTTTCCAATCCAACTAACACTGAAGCTTTCTTT.